This T cell receptor (beta chain) was captured by sequencing in a study of blood T cell repertoires in COVID-19. Across the whole study: Material from acute and convalescent COVID-19 was sourced from the United States, Italy and Spain. In each case, the material was cDNA or gDNA derived from T cells, B-cell-depleted T cells, or PBMCs.

Some clones are missing from TCRdb's copy, which holds only in-frame ones; the method was immunoSEQ multiplex PCR. Seen here are 230,000 or so clones, 84% observed once, and the top ten hold about 1.5%. CDR3 size: 14 residues. V shed 4 bases and J 3 bases; nucleotides not matched to a gene: 2. Germline CDR1 KGHSH, CDR2 LQKENI. This receptor was identified in a woman in her 40s who had recovered from COVID-19. This chain joins TRBV18 and TRBJ2-1; 8 nucleotides align to TRBD1. The sample was peripheral blood. CDR3 sequence reads: CASSQDRVYNEQFF. The CDR3 DNA sequence: TGTGCCAGCTCACAGGACAGGGTCTACAATGAGCAGTTCTTC.